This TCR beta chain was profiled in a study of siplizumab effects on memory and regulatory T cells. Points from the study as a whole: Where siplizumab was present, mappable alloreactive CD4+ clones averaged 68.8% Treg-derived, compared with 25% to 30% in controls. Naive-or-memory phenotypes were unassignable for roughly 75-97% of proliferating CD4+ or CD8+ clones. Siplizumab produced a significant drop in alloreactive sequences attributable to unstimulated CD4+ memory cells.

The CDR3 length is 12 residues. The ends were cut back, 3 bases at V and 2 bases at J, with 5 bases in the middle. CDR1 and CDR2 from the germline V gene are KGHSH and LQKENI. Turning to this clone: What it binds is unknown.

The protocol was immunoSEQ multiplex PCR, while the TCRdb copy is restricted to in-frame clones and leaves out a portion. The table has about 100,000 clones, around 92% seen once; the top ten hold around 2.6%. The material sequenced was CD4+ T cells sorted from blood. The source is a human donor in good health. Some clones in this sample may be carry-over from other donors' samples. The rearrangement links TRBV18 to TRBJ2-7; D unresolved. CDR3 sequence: CASSPDTYEQYF. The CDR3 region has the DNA TGTGCCAGCTCACCGGATACCTACGAGCAGTACTTC.